The present T cell receptor (beta chain) was sequenced within a study of cytomegalovirus exposure and HLA in healthy donors. Points from the study as a whole: According to the study, 160 or so TCR beta chains were cytomegalovirus-associated. Across donors, sequencing depth was assumed by presence/absence analyses to be roughly uniform. In vitro confirmation showed a few CMV-associated chains to be CMV antigen specific.

Use of 60 Vbeta and 13 Jbeta primers characterized the PCR. This table comes from immunoSEQ multiplex PCR, and its TCRdb copy is limited to in-frame clones, with some not included. The repertoire holds under 150,000 clones, with around 84% as singletons. About this clone: Its antigen is not known.

The V and J ends lost 6 bases and 7 bases respectively, with 12 bases between them. The germline CDR1 and CDR2 sequences are MNHEY and SVGAGI. The CDR3 extends over 13 amino acids. The gene calls are TRBV6-5 and TRBJ2-2, with D uncertain. The sequencing input was PBMCs. This TCR was sampled from a boy younger than 10 in good health and CMV-seronegative. CDR3 DNA sequence: TGTGCCAGCAGGTCTTATGCGAACGGGGAGCTGTTTTTT. Its translation is CASRSYANGELFF.